These 5 T cell receptor beta chains were all obtained from the same sample, sequenced in a study of shared clonotypes between healthy human individuals. TCRdb's copy holds only in-frame clones and misses some; the assay was immunoSEQ multiplex PCR. Among around 480,000 clones listed, around 79% were seen once. Sequenced input: PBMCs. The receptor set was obtained from a woman aged 40 to 50 in good health. Some clones in this sample may be carry-over from other donors' samples.

This chain links TRBV5-1 with TRBJ2-5; 8 nucleotides align to TRBD1. This CDR3 has 15 amino acids. V shed 4 bases and J 4 bases; nucleotides not matched to a gene: 9. Germline V gene data show CDR1 as SGHRS and CDR2 as YFSETQ. The CDR3 nucleotides are TGCGCCAGCAGCGCCCGGCACAGGGGGTCAGAGACCCAGTACTTC. This codes for CASSARHRGSETQYF.

The rearrangement uses TRBV29-1 and TRBJ2-7, with D perhaps TRBD2 (6 bases). The CDR3 is 11 amino acids. Germline lookup yields CDR1 SQVTM and CDR2 ANQGSEA. The V and J ends lost 7 bases and 5 bases respectively, with 12 bases between them. CDR3 sequence reads: CSARGIDEQYF. The DNA of the CDR3 is TGCAGCGCCCGGGGGATAGACGAGCAGTACTTC.

This clone was seen once. J is TRBJ2-1 and V is TRBV4-1; 15 bases are shared with TRBD2. The germline V gene has CDR1 MGHRA and CDR2 YSYEKL. The V segment lost 4 bases and the J segment 10 bases; nucleotides outside the gene matches: 8. This CDR3 is built from 16 residues. The CDR3 DNA sequence: TGCGCCAGCAGCCGCGCCTCCGGGACTAGCGGGGGGGAGCAGTTCTTC. It encodes CASSRASGTSGGEQFF.

The CDR3 region has the DNA TGTGCCAGCAGTTTACCCCCGGGCACCGGGGAGCTGTTTTTT. Protein sequence: CASSLPPGTGELFF. The V gene is TRBV28, the J gene TRBJ2-2; D call uncertain. Per the germline V gene, CDR1 is MDHEN and CDR2 is SYDVKM. V was pared by 2 bases and J by 4 bases, with 8 bases between. The CDR3 extends over 14 amino acids.

The chain employs TRBV6-1 and TRBJ1-2; TRBD1 matches 8 bases. Trimming took 6 bases from V and 3 from J; bases not matched to a gene: 6. This CDR3 is built from 14 residues. Germline CDR1 is MNHNS and CDR2 is SASEGT. The chain's CDR3 is CASRIGQGDYGYTF. As DNA, the CDR3 is TGTGCCAGCAGGATCGGACAGGGAGACTATGGCTACACCTTC.